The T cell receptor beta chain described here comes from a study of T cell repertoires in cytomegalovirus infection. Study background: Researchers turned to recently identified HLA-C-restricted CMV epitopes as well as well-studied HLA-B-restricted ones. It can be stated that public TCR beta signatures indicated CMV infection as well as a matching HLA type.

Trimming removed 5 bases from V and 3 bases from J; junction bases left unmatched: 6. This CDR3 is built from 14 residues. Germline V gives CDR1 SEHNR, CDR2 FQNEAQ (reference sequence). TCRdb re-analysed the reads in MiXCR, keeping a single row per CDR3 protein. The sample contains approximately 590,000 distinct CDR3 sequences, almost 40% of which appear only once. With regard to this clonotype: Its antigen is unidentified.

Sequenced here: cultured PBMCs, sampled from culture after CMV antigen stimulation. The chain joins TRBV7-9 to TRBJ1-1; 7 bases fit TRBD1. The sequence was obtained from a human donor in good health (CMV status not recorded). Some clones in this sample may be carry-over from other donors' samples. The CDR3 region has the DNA TGTGCCAGCAGCCCAAACAGGGGAGACACTGAAGCTTTCTTT. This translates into CASSPNRGDTEAFF. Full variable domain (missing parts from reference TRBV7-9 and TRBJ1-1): DTGVSQNPRHKITKRGQNVTFRCDPISEHNRLYWYRQTLGQGPEFLTYFQNEAQLEKSRLLSDRFSAERPKGSFSTLEIQRTEQGDSAMYLCASSPNRGDTEAFFGQGTRLTVV.